These T cell receptor beta chains were read from a single sample in a study of OX40 agonist ivuxolimab in advanced cancers. Using immunoSEQ multiplex PCR, the repertoire was profiled, and TCRdb retains in-frame clones only, with some absent. Of tens of thousands of clones in the sample, around nine tenths were seen once. Sample: CD4+ or CD8+ T cells sorted from blood, taken in a trial of the OX40 agonist ivuxolimab. These receptors all come from an adult with an advanced solid tumor such as melanoma, head and neck, liver or kidney cancer. Both conserved end residues are part of each CDR3. Each record gives: CDR3 length, V gene, D gene, clone size, J gene, CDR3 protein, CDR3 DNA. D genes are given only for firm matches. The listing skips clone size in some rows; elsewhere it reads once, few, many or a size class.

len: 14; v_gene: TRBV9; d_gene: TRBD1; abundance: NA; j_gene: TRBJ2-7; CDR3aa: CASSTPGQGREQYF; CDR3nt: TGTGCCAGCAGCACTCCGGGACAGGGACGCGAGCAGTACTTC
len: 14; v_gene: TRBV5-6; d_gene: NA; abundance: NA; j_gene: TRBJ1-2; CDR3aa: CASSPFATHYGYTF; CDR3nt: TGTGCCAGCAGTCCTTTCGCCACTCACTATGGCTACACCTTC
len: 18; v_gene: TRBV29-1; d_gene: TRBD2; abundance: NA; j_gene: TRBJ2-1; CDR3aa: CSVLGLAGDRSSYNEQFF; CDR3nt: TGCAGCGTCCTCGGACTAGCGGGAGATCGAAGCTCCTACAATGAGCAGTTCTTC
len: 13; v_gene: TRBV7-2; d_gene: NA; abundance: NA; j_gene: TRBJ1-1; CDR3aa: CASSPSLGTEAFF; CDR3nt: TGTGCCAGCAGCCCTTCCCTGGGAACTGAAGCTTTCTTT
len: 12; v_gene: TRBV5-6; d_gene: NA; abundance: NA; j_gene: TRBJ1-5; CDR3aa: CASSLGAQPQHF; CDR3nt: TGTGCCAGCAGCTTGGGTGCTCAGCCCCAGCATTTT
len: 14; v_gene: TRBV4-1; d_gene: NA; abundance: NA; j_gene: TRBJ1-1; CDR3aa: CASSQGPGNTEAFF; CDR3nt: TGCGCCAGCAGCCAAGGGCCCGGGAACACTGAAGCTTTCTTT
len: 14; v_gene: TRBV6-5; d_gene: NA; abundance: NA; j_gene: TRBJ2-3; CDR3aa: CASSWGRGTDTQYF; CDR3nt: TGTGCCAGCAGTTGGGGCCGGGGCACAGATACGCAGTATTTT
len: 16; v_gene: TRBV28; d_gene: TRBD1; abundance: NA; j_gene: TRBJ1-6; CDR3aa: CASSLVQGMGGSPLHF; CDR3nt: TGTGCCAGCAGTTTGGTACAGGGGATGGGCGGTTCACCCCTCCACTTT
len: 14; v_gene: TRBV15; d_gene: TRBD2; abundance: NA; j_gene: TRBJ2-7; CDR3aa: CATSRSGRTYEQYF; CDR3nt: TGTGCCACCAGCCGTAGCGGGAGAACCTACGAGCAGTACTTC
len: 13; v_gene: TRBV7-7; d_gene: NA; abundance: once; j_gene: TRBJ1-5; CDR3aa: CASSLGENQPQHF; CDR3nt: TGTGCTAGCAGCTTAGGGGAGAATCAGCCCCAGCATTTT
len: 12; v_gene: TRBV29-1; d_gene: NA; abundance: once; j_gene: TRBJ2-7; CDR3aa: CSVEGSSYEQYF; CDR3nt: TGCAGCGTTGAAGGCAGCTCCTACGAGCAGTACTTC
len: 14; v_gene: TRBV7-9; d_gene: NA; abundance: NA; j_gene: TRBJ1-1; CDR3aa: CASSLLATNTEAFF; CDR3nt: TGTGCCAGCAGCTTATTGGCGACGAACACTGAAGCTTTCTTT
len: 15; v_gene: TRBV9; d_gene: NA; abundance: NA; j_gene: TRBJ2-6; CDR3aa: CASSVGSAGANVLTF; CDR3nt: TGTGCCAGCAGCGTAGGCTCCGCTGGGGCCAACGTCCTGACTTTC
len: 15; v_gene: TRBV9; d_gene: TRBD1; abundance: NA; j_gene: TRBJ2-2; CDR3aa: CASSGTGGDTGELFF; CDR3nt: TGTGCCAGCAGCGGGACAGGGGGGGACACCGGGGAGCTGTTTTTT
len: 17; v_gene: TRBV7-2; d_gene: TRBD1; abundance: NA; j_gene: TRBJ2-3; CDR3aa: CASSSAGTGWSTDTQYF; CDR3nt: TGTGCCAGCAGCTCCGCGGGGACAGGGTGGAGCACAGATACGCAGTATTTT
len: 15; v_gene: TRBV7-9; d_gene: TRBD2; abundance: NA; j_gene: TRBJ2-2; CDR3aa: CASSLSGANTGELFF; CDR3nt: TGTGCCAGCAGCCTTAGCGGGGCGAACACCGGGGAGCTGTTTTTT
len: 17; v_gene: TRBV14; d_gene: TRBD2; abundance: NA; j_gene: TRBJ2-7; CDR3aa: CASSQETAGGPSYEQYF; CDR3nt: TGTGCCAGCAGCCAAGAAACCGCGGGAGGGCCTTCCTACGAGCAGTACTTC
len: 14; v_gene: TRBV15; d_gene: NA; abundance: few; j_gene: TRBJ1-2; CDR3aa: CATSPSQANYGYTF; CDR3nt: TGTGCCACCAGCCCTAGCCAGGCTAACTATGGCTACACCTTC
len: 12; v_gene: TRBV6-5; d_gene: NA; abundance: NA; j_gene: TRBJ1-1; CDR3aa: CASWVMNTEAFF; CDR3nt: TGTGCCAGCTGGGTAATGAACACTGAAGCTTTCTTT
len: 13; v_gene: TRBV30; d_gene: NA; abundance: NA; j_gene: TRBJ1-2; CDR3aa: CAWSEGSNYGYTF; CDR3nt: TGTGCCTGGAGTGAGGGAAGTAACTATGGCTACACCTTC
len: 14; v_gene: TRBV27; d_gene: NA; abundance: NA; j_gene: TRBJ2-6; CDR3aa: CASSRGSGANVLTF; CDR3nt: TGTGCCAGCAGTAGGGGTTCTGGGGCCAACGTCCTGACTTTC
len: 15; v_gene: TRBV4-1; d_gene: TRBD2; abundance: NA; j_gene: TRBJ2-5; CDR3aa: CASSQGTSVQETQYF; CDR3nt: TGCGCCAGCAGCCAGGGGACTAGCGTACAAGAGACCCAGTACTTC
len: 14; v_gene: TRBV9; d_gene: TRBD2; abundance: NA; j_gene: TRBJ2-3; CDR3aa: CASSPSGREDTQYF; CDR3nt: TGTGCCAGCAGCCCTAGCGGGAGAGAAGATACGCAGTATTTT
len: 14; v_gene: TRBV4-1; d_gene: NA; abundance: NA; j_gene: TRBJ2-1; CDR3aa: CASSQGASYNEQFF; CDR3nt: TGCGCCAGCAGCCAAGGGGCCAGTTACAATGAGCAGTTCTTC
len: 16; v_gene: TRBV30; d_gene: TRBD2; abundance: NA; j_gene: TRBJ2-7; CDR3aa: CAWSVLGAGVMYEQYF; CDR3nt: TGTGCCTGGAGTGTACTAGGAGCGGGAGTTATGTACGAGCAGTACTTC
len: 12; v_gene: TRBV6-5; d_gene: TRBD1; abundance: NA; j_gene: TRBJ1-1; CDR3aa: CASRDRGTEAFF; CDR3nt: TGTGCCAGCAGGGACAGGGGAACTGAAGCTTTCTTT
len: 16; v_gene: TRBV14; d_gene: NA; abundance: once; j_gene: TRBJ2-1; CDR3aa: CASSPLVPSSYNEQFF; CDR3nt: TGTGCCAGCAGCCCCTTAGTCCCTAGCTCCTACAATGAGCAGTTCTTC
len: 13; v_gene: TRBV28; d_gene: NA; abundance: NA; j_gene: TRBJ2-7; CDR3aa: CATNYRDFYEQYF; CDR3nt: TGTGCCACCAACTACAGGGATTTCTACGAGCAGTACTTC
len: 14; v_gene: TRBV29-1; d_gene: TRBD1; abundance: NA; j_gene: TRBJ2-5; CDR3aa: CSEMIGDRGETQYF; CDR3nt: TGCAGCGAAATGATAGGGGACAGGGGAGAGACCCAGTACTTC
len: 13; v_gene: TRBV5-1; d_gene: NA; abundance: NA; j_gene: TRBJ2-7; CDR3aa: CASSLGEVYEQYF; CDR3nt: TGCGCCAGCAGCTTGGGAGAAGTTTACGAGCAGTACTTC
len: 16; v_gene: TRBV5-6; d_gene: NA; abundance: NA; j_gene: TRBJ1-4; CDR3aa: CASSGPSAEGREKLFF; CDR3nt: TGTGCCAGCAGCGGGCCTAGTGCGGAGGGGAGAGAAAAACTGTTTTTT
len: 15; v_gene: TRBV4-1; d_gene: NA; abundance: NA; j_gene: TRBJ2-1; CDR3aa: CASSQDGTGFDEQFF; CDR3nt: TGCGCCAGCAGCCAAGACGGCACAGGGTTCGATGAGCAGTTCTTC
len: 14; v_gene: TRBV10-1; d_gene: NA; abundance: NA; j_gene: TRBJ2-1; CDR3aa: CASSAGTLNNEQFF; CDR3nt: TGCGCCAGCAGCGCCGGGACTCTTAACAATGAGCAGTTCTTC
len: 15; v_gene: TRBV4-1; d_gene: TRBD1; abundance: NA; j_gene: TRBJ2-2; CDR3aa: CASSPRQGGTGELFF; CDR3nt: TGCGCCAGCAGCCCTCGACAGGGGGGCACCGGGGAGCTGTTTTTT
len: 16; v_gene: TRBV5-5; d_gene: TRBD1; abundance: NA; j_gene: TRBJ2-7; CDR3aa: CASSLDRDRATYEQYF; CDR3nt: TGTGCCAGCAGCTTGGACCGGGACAGGGCCACCTACGAGCAGTACTTC
len: 15; v_gene: TRBV7-3; d_gene: TRBD2; abundance: NA; j_gene: TRBJ2-5; CDR3aa: CASSLSGLASETQYF; CDR3nt: TGTGCCAGCAGCTTATCGGGACTAGCGAGTGAGACCCAGTACTTC
len: 16; v_gene: TRBV4-1; d_gene: TRBD1; abundance: NA; j_gene: TRBJ2-2; CDR3aa: CASSPFGTGITGELFF; CDR3nt: TGCGCCAGCAGCCCTTTCGGGACAGGGATCACCGGGGAGCTGTTTTTT
len: 15; v_gene: TRBV10-2; d_gene: NA; abundance: NA; j_gene: TRBJ2-3; CDR3aa: CASSEPSLSGDTQYF; CDR3nt: TGCGCCAGCAGTGAGCCCTCCCTCTCGGGTGATACGCAGTATTTT
len: 14; v_gene: TRBV5-6; d_gene: NA; abundance: NA; j_gene: TRBJ2-3; CDR3aa: CASSLGYVTDTQYF; CDR3nt: TGTGCCAGCAGCTTGGGGTATGTCACAGATACGCAGTATTTT
len: 16; v_gene: TRBV13; d_gene: TRBD1; abundance: NA; j_gene: TRBJ2-7; CDR3aa: CASSLEGQGSYHEQYF; CDR3nt: TGTGCCAGCAGCTTGGAAGGACAGGGCAGCTACCACGAGCAGTACTTC
len: 16; v_gene: TRBV13; d_gene: NA; abundance: NA; j_gene: TRBJ1-2; CDR3aa: CASTWKGGMTNYGYTF; CDR3nt: TGTGCCAGCACTTGGAAAGGAGGGATGACTAACTATGGCTACACCTTC
len: 14; v_gene: TRBV28; d_gene: TRBD1; abundance: NA; j_gene: TRBJ2-1; CDR3aa: CASSTWTGLREQFF; CDR3nt: TGTGCCAGCAGTACCTGGACAGGGCTACGGGAGCAGTTCTTC
len: 16; v_gene: TRBV7-9; d_gene: NA; abundance: NA; j_gene: TRBJ1-5; CDR3aa: CASSLAGGQSNQPQHF; CDR3nt: TGTGCCAGCAGCTTAGCTGGAGGGCAGAGCAATCAGCCCCAGCATTTT
len: 16; v_gene: TRBV19; d_gene: NA; abundance: NA; j_gene: TRBJ1-1; CDR3aa: CASSITRAALMAEAFF; CDR3nt: TGTGCCAGTAGTATTACGAGAGCAGCTCTTATGGCTGAAGCTTTCTTT